The rows below give T cell receptor beta chains drawn from one sample of a study of shared clonotypes between healthy human individuals. Data came from immunoSEQ multiplex PCR; TCRdb stores just in-frame clones and leaves some out. The data contain approximately 1.4 million clones, 95% to 99% of them singletons. Sequencing was done on a sample of naive CD4+ T cells sorted from blood. Source of these receptors: a young man in good health. The CDR3 runs from the conserved cysteine through the conserved F or W. The order of the fields is V gene, J gene, clone size, D gene, CDR3 DNA, CDR3 protein. D genes are given only for firm matches. Clone size is not always given. Where it is, it says once, few, many or a class for expanded clones.

v_call: TRBV30
j_call: TRBJ2-3
clone_size: -
d_call: -
cdr3_nt: TGTGCCTGGACCACTCAGGATACGCAGTATTTT
cdr3_aa: CAWTTQDTQYF

v_call: TRBV27
j_call: TRBJ2-7
clone_size: -
d_call: -
cdr3_nt: TGTGCCACAACAAGCGGGACACTCTCCTACGAGCAGTACTTC
cdr3_aa: CATTSGTLSYEQYF

v_call: TRBV25-1
j_call: TRBJ2-3
clone_size: -
d_call: -
cdr3_nt: TGTGCCAGCAGTGAATCTTCGAACCCAGATACGCAGTATTTT
cdr3_aa: CASSESSNPDTQYF

v_call: TRBV7-3
j_call: TRBJ2-7
clone_size: -
d_call: -
cdr3_nt: TGTGCCAGCAGGGCCAGTGGCGGGAACGAGCAGTACTTC
cdr3_aa: CASRASGGNEQYF

v_call: TRBV14
j_call: TRBJ2-1
clone_size: -
d_call: -
cdr3_nt: TGTGCCAGCAGCCTGGCCCCCCCCGGAGGGATCAATGAGCAGTTCTTC
cdr3_aa: CASSLAPPGGINEQFF

v_call: TRBV16
j_call: TRBJ2-7
clone_size: -
d_call: -
cdr3_nt: TGTGCCAGCAGCCTGGGGCCAAGTCCCTACGAGCAGTACTTC
cdr3_aa: CASSLGPSPYEQYF

v_call: TRBV5-1
j_call: TRBJ2-7
clone_size: -
d_call: -
cdr3_nt: TGCGCCAGCAGCTTGGGGGACAACAGCGACGAGCAGTACTTC
cdr3_aa: CASSLGDNSDEQYF

v_call: TRBV7-2
j_call: TRBJ1-4
clone_size: once
d_call: -
cdr3_nt: TGTGCCAGCAGCTTAGCGGGGAATTCAGCTAATGAAAAACTGTTTTTT
cdr3_aa: CASSLAGNSANEKLFF

v_call: TRBV4-3
j_call: TRBJ1-2
clone_size: -
d_call: TRBD1
cdr3_nt: TGCGCCAGCAGCCGCAGGACAGGGGCTCATCTGTCCGCTAACTATGGCTACACCTTC
cdr3_aa: CASSRRTGAHLSANYGYTF

v_call: TRBV6-1
j_call: TRBJ2-2
clone_size: -
d_call: -
cdr3_nt: TGTGCCAGCATCACGGACAGTATGGGCACCGGGGAGCTGTTTTTT
cdr3_aa: CASITDSMGTGELFF